The source of this TCR beta chain is a study of T cells in Graves' hyperthyroidism and ophthalmopathy. Study at large: Initial diagnosis, before any treatment, was when peripheral blood was collected.

This clonotype appeared a few times. Its antigen is unknown. This CDR3 fails to terminate in the conserved phenylalanine or tryptophan, so it likely reflects a read error. Diagnoses were established using clinical symptoms, serum thyroxine and TRAb, thyroid ultrasound and orbital computed tomography. CDR3 length equals 16 residues. V was shortened by 6 bases and J by 0 bases, with 17 bases between the two germline ends. Germline-derived CDR1 and CDR2 are MGHRA and YSYEKL. Broader study findings: Most expanded thyroid clonotypes above 0.001 also appeared in blood.

RNA transcripts gave rise to amplified TCR beta CDR3 regions. RT-PCR in the first round (using the HTBI primer set) targeted the TCR CDR3. Each CDR3 protein is one row after TCRdb ran MiXCR on the multiplex PCR reads. In the table there are under 550,000 distinct CDR3 sequences, just under 20% of which are singletons. The sequencing sample was made of blood. The sequence came from a man aged 40-50 years with Graves' ophthalmopathy. The V call is TRBV4-1, the J call TRBJ1-1, with D possibly TRBD1 on 6 matching bases. In nucleotides, the CDR3 is TGCGCCAGCAGTCACGACAGGCGATTATTGAACACTGAAGCTTTCTCT. It specifies CASSHDRRLLNTEAFS.